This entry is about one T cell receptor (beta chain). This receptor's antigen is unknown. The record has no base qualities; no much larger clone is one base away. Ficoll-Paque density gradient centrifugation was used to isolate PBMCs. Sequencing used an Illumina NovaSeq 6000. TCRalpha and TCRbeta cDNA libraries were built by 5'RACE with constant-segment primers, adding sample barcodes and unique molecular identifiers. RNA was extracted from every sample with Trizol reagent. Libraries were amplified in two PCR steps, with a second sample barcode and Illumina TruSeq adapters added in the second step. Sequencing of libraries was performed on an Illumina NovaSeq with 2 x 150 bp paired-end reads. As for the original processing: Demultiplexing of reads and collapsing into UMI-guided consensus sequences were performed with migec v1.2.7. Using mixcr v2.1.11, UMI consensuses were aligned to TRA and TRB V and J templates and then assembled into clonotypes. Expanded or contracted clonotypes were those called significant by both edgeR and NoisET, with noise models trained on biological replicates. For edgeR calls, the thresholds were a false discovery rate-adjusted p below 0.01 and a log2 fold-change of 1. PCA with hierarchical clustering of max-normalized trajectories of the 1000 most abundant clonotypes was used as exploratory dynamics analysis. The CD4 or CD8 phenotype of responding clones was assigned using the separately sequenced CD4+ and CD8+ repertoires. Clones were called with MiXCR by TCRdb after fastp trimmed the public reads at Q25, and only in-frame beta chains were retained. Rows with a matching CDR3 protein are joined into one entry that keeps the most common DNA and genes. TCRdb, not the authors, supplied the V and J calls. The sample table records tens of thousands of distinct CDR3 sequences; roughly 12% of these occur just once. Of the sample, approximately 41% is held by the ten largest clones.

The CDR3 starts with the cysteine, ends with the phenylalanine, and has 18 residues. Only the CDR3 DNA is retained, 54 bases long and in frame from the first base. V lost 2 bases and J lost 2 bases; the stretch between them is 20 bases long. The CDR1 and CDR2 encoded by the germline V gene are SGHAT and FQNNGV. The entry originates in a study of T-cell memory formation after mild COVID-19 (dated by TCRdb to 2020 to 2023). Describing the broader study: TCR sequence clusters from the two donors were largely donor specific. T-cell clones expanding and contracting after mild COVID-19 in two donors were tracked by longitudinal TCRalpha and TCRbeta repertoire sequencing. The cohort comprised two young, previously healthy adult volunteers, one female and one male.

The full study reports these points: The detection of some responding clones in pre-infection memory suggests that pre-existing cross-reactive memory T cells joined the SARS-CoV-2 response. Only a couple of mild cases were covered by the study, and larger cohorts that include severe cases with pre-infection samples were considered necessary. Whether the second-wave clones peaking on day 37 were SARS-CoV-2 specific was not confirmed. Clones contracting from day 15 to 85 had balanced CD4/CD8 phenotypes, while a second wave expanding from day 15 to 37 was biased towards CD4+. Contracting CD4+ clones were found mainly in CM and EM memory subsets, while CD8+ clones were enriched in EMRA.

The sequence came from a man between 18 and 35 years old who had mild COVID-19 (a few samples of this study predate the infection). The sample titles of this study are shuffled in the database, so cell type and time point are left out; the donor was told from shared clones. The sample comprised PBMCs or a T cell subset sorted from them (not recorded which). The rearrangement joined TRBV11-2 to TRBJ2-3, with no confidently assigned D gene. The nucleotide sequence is TGTGCCAGCAGCTTACGGCGGTCGCGTGTTCAAAACACAGATACGCAGTATTTT. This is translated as CASSLRRSRVQNTDTQYF.